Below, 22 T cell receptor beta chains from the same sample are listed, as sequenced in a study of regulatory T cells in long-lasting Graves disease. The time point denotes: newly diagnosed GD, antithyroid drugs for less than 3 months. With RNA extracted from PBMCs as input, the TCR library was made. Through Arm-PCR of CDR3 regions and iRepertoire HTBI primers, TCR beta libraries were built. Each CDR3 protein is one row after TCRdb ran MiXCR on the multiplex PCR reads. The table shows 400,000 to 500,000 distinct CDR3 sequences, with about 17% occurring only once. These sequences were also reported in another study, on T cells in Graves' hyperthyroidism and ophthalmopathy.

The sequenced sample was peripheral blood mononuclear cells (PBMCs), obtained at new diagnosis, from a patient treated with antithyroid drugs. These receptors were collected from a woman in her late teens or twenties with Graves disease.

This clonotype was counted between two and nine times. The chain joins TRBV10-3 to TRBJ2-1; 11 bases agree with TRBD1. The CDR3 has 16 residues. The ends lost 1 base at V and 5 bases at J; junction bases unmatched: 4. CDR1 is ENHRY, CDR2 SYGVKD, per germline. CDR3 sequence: CAISEWGQGVHNEQFF. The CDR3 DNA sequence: TGTGCCATCAGTGAGTGGGGACAGGGGGTTCACAATGAGCAGTTCTTC.

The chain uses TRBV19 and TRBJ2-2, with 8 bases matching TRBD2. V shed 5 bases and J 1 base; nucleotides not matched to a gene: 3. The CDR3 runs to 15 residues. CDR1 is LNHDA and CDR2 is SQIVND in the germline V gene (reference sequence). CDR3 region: CASSLSGKNTGELFF. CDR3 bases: TGTGCCAGTAGTCTTAGCGGGAAGAACACCGGGGAGCTGTTTTTT.

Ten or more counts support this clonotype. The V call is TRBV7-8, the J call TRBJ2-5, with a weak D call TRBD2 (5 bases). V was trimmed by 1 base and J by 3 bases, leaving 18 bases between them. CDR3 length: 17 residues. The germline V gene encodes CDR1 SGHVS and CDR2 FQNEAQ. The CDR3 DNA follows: TGTGCCAGCAGCTTAGGGGTCGGGGATTCAGGCAAAGAGACCCAGTACTTC. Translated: CASSLGVGDSGKETQYF.

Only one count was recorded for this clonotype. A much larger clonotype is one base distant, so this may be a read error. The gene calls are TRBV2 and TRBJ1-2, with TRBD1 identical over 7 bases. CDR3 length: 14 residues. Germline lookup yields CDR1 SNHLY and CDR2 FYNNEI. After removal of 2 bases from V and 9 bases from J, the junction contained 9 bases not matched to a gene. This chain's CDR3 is CASSEPTGSDSYTF. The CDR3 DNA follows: TGTGCCAGCAGTGAACCGACAGGGTCAGATAGCTACACCTTC.

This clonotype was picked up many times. CDR3: CSARLVAGGPLWEQYF. The CDR3, as DNA: TGCAGTGCTAGACTGGTAGCGGGAGGGCCCTTGTGGGAGCAGTACTTC. The chain is built from TRBV20-1 and TRBJ2-7; 11 nucleotides line up with TRBD2. This CDR3 is built from 16 residues. V trimming: 2 bases; J trimming: 7 bases; junction bases outside the gene matches: 13. Per the germline V gene, CDR1 is DFQATT and CDR2 is SNEGSKA (reference sequence).

CDR3: CASNPYRIRQTTGELFF. In nucleotides, the CDR3 is TGTGCCAGCAACCCCTACCGAATACGACAGACCACCGGGGAGCTGTTTTTT. The chain couples TRBV6-1 to TRBJ2-2; TRBD1 is a possible D gene (5 bases). With 7 bases removed from V and 4 bases from J, the gap between germline ends came to 22 bases. The CDR3 has 17 residues. Germline V gene lookup returns CDR1 MNHNS and CDR2 SASEGT.

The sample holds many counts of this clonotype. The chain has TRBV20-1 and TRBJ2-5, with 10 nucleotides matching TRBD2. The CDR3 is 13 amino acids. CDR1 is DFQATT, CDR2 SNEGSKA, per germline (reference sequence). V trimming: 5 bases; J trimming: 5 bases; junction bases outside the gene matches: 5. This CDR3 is CSAYLAGEETQYF. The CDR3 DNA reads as TGCAGTGCTTACCTAGCGGGAGAGGAGACCCAGTACTTC.

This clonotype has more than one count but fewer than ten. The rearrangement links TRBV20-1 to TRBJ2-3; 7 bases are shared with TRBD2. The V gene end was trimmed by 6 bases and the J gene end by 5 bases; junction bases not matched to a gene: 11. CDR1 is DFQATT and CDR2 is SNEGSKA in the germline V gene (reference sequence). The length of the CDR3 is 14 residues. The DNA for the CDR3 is TGCAGTGCCAGACGTGCGGGAGCGGAAGATACGCAGTATTTT. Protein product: CSARRAGAEDTQYF.

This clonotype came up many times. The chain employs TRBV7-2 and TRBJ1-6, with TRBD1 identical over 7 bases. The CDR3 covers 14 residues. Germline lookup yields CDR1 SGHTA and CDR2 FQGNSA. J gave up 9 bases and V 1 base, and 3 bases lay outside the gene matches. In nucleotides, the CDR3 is TGTGCCAGCAGCTTAGGAGGGGGCAGTTCACCCCTCCACTTT. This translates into CASSLGGGSSPLHF.

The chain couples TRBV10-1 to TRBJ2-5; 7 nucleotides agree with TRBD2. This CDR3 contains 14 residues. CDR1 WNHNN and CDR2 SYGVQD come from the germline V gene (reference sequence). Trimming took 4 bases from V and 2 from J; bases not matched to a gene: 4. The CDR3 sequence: CASSASGGQETQYF. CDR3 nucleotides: TGCGCCAGCAGTGCTAGCGGAGGGCAAGAGACCCAGTACTTC.

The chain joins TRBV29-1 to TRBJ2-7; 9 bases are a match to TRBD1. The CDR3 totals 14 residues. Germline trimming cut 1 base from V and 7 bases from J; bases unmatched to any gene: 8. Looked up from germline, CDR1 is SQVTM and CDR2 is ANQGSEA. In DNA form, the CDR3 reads TGCAGCGTTGAAGTGGGACAGGGTTTCGGGGAGCAGTACTTC. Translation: CSVEVGQGFGEQYF.

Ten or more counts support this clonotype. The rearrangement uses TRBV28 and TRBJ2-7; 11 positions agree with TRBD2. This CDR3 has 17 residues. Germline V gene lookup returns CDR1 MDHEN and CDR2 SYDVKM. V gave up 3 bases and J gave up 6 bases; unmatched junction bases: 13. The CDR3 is CASSLEGSGRARGEQYF. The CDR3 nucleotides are TGTGCCAGCAGTTTGGAGGGTAGCGGGAGGGCCAGAGGCGAGCAGTACTTC.

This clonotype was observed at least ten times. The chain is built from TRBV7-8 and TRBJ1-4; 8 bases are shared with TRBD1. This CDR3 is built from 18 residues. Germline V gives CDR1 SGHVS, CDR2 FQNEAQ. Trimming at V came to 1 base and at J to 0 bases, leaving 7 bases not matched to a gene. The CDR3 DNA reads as TGTGCCAGCAGCTTAGAGGCAGGGGGCGCGGCAACTAATGAAAAACTGTTTTTT. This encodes CASSLEAGGAATNEKLFF.

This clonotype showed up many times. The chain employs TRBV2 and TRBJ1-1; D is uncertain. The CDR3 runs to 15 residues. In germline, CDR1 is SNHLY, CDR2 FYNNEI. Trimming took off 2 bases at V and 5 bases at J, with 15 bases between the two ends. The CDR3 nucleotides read TGTGCCAGCAGTGAATTAGAAGGGAAATGGACTGAAGCTTTCTTT. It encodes CASSELEGKWTEAFF.

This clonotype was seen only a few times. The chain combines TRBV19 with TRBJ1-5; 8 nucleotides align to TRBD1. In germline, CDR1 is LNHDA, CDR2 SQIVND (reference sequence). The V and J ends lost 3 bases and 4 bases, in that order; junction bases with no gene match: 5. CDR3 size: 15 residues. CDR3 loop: CASSIDRGMNQPQHF. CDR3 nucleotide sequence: TGTGCCAGTAGTATCGACAGGGGCATGAATCAGCCCCAGCATTTT.

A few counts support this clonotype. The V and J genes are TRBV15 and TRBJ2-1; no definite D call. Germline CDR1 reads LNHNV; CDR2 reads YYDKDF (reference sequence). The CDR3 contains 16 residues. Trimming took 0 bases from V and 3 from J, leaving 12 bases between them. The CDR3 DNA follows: TGTGCCACCAGCAGAGATCTTGGGGTTATCTACAATGAGCAGTTCTTC. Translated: CATSRDLGVIYNEQFF.

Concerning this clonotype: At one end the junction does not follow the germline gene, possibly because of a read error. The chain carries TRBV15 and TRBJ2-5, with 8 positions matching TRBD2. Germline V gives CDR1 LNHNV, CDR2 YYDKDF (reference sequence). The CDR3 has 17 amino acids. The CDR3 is CVTSPRPLAALQETQYF. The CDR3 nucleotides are TGTGTCACCAGCCCTCGACCACTAGCGGCCCTCCAAGAGACCCAGTACTTC.

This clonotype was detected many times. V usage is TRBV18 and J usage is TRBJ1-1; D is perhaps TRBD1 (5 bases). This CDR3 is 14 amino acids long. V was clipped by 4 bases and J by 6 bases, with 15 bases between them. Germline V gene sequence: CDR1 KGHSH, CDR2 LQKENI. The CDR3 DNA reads TGTGCCAGCTCACAAGGGACCGGCTGGGCTGAAGCTTTCTTT. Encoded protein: CASSQGTGWAEAFF.

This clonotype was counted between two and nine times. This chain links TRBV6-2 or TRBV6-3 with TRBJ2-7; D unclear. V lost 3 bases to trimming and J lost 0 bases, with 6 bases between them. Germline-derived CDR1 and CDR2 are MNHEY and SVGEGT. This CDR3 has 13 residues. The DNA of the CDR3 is TGTGCCAGCAGTTATGTAGACTCCTACGAGCAGTACTTC. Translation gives CASSYVDSYEQYF.

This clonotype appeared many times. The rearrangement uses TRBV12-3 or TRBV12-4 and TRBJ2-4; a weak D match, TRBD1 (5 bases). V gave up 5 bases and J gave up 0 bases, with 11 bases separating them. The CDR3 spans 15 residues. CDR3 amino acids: CASSLRTIAKNIQYF. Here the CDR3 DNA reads TGTGCCAGCAGTCTCCGGACAATAGCCAAAAACATTCAGTACTTC.

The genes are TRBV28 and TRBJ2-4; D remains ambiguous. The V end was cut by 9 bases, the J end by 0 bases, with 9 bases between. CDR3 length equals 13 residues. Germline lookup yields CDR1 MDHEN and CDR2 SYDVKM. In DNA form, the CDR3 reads TGTGCCAGTCGATATCGAGCCAAAAACATTCAGTACTTC. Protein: CASRYRAKNIQYF.

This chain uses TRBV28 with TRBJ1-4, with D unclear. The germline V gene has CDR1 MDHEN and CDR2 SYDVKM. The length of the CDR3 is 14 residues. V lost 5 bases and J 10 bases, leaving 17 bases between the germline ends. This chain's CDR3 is CASSPRGGLTKLFF. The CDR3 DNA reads TGTGCCAGCAGTCCTCGGGGAGGGCTAACAAAACTGTTTTTT.